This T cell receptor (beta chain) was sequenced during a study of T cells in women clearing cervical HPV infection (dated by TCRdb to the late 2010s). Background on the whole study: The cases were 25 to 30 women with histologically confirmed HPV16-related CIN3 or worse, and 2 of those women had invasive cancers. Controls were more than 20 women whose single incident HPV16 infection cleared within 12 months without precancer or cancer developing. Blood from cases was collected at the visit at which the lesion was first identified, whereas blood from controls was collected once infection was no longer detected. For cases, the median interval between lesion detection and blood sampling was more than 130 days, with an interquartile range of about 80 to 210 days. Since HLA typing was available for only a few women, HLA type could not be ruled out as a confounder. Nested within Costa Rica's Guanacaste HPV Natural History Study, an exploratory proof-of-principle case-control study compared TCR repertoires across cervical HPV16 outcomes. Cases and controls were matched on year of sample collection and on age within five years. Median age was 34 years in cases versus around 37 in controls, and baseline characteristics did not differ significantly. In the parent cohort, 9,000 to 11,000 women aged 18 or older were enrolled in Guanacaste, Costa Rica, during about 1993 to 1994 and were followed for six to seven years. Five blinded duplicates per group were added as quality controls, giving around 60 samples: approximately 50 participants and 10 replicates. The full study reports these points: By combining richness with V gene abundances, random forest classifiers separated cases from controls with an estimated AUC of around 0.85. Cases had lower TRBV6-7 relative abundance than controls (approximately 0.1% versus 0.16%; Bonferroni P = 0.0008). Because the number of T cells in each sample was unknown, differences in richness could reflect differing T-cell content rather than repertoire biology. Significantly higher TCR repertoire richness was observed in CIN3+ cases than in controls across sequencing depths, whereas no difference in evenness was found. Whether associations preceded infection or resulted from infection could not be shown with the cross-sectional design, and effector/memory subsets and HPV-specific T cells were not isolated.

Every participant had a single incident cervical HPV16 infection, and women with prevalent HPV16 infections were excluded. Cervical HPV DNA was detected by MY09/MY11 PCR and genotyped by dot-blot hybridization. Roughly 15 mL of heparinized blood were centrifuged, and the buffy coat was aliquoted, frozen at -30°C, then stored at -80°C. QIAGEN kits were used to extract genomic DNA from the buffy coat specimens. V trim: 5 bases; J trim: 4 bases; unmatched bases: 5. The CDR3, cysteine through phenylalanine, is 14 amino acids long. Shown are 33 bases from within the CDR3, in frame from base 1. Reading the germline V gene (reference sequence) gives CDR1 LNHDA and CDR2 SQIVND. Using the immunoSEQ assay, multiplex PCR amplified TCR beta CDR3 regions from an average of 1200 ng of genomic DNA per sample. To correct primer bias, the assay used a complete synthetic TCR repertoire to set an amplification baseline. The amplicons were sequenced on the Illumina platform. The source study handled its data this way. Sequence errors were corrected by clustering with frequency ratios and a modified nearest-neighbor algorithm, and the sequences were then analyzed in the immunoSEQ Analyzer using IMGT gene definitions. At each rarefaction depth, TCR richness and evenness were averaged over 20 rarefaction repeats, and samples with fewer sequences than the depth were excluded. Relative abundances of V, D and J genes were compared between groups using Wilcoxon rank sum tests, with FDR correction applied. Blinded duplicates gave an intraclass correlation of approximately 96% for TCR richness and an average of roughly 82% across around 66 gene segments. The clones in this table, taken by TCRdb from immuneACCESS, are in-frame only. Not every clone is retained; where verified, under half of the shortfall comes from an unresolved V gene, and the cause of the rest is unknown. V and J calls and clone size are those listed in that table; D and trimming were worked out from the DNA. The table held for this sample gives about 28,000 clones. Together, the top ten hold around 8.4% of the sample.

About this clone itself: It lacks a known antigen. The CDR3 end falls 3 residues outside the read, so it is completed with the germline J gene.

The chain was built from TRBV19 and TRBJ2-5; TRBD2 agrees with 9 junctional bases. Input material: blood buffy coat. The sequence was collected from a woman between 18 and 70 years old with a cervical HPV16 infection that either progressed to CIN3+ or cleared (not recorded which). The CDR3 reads CASSSLREGETQYF. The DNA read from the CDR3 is TGTGCCAGTAGTTCCCTGCGGGAGGGAGAGACC.